The 32 T cell receptor beta chains below all came from one sample that was sequenced in a study of tumor-infiltrating lymphocytes in oesophageal squamous cell carcinoma. One entry per CDR3 protein results from TCRdb running MiXCR on the PCR reads. This sample has 13,000 or so distinct CDR3 sequences; 50% to 60% occur once, and the top ten carry about 35%. The sample comprised esophageal tumor tissue. All receptors derive from a female donor with esophageal squamous cell carcinoma.

The rearrangement uses TRBV7-9 and TRBJ2-5; D might be TRBD1 (6 bases). The J call is uncertain, as TRBJ2-7 better fits the DNA end. This CDR3 has 14 amino acids. The germline V gene has CDR1 SEHNR and CDR2 FQNEAQ (reference sequence). This CDR3 reads CASSSQGRAYEQYF. The CDR3 DNA reads TGTGCCAGCAGTTCACAGGGCAGAGCCTACGAGCAGTACTTC.

About this clonotype itself: At one end, the junction sequence differs from germline, possibly due to a read error. This chain connects TRBV11-1 to TRBJ2-5; 9 bases are a match to TRBD1. Germline CDR1 is SGHAT and CDR2 is FQDESV (reference sequence). There are 11 residues in the CDR3. The CDR3 sequence: CASSLGDRVHF. The DNA for the CDR3 is TGTGCCAGCAGCTTAGGGGACAGGGTCCACTTC.

This sequence joins TRBV12-3 or TRBV12-4 and TRBJ2-1; 8 bases align to TRBD1. The CDR3 is 16 amino acids. The V gene end was trimmed by 6 bases and the J gene end by 8 bases; junction bases not matched to a gene: 15. The DNA of the CDR3 is TGTGCCAGCAGCACCCCGCTTTCAGGGGGCAGCTATGAGCAGTTCTTC. Protein product: CASSTPLSGGSYEQFF.

On this clonotype itself: Since no conserved phenylalanine or tryptophan closes the CDR3, a read error is the likely cause. The limits of the CDR3 on the DNA are not certain, so only TCRdb's listed CDR3 is given. The chain is built from TRBV7-3 and TRBJ2-1; the table gives TRBD1 as D, unverified against the DNA. Germline lookup yields CDR1 SGHTA and CDR2 FQGTGA. The CDR3 extends over 16 residues, inclusive of both ends. The CDR3 sequence is CASSPMGGVHEQYFGS.

This clonotype has just a few counts. J is TRBJ1-1 and V is TRBV7-9; D might be TRBD1 (5 bases). There are 14 residues in the CDR3. The germline CDR1 and CDR2 sequences are SEHNR and FQNEAQ (reference sequence). Between the trimmed V and J ends, which lost 6 bases and 4 bases, there was a span of 15 bases. The CDR3, as DNA: TGTGCCAGCAGAGAGATGGGGGGAATCACTGAAGCTTTCTTT. Its translation: CASREMGGITEAFF.

CDR3 residues: CASSSPERTSTIEQFF. CDR3 coding DNA: TGTGCCAGCAGCTCCCCCGAAAGGACTAGCACAATTGAGCAGTTCTTC. The chain has TRBV7-2 and TRBJ2-4, with 8 nucleotides matching TRBD2. The J call may be wrong; the DNA end is better matched by TRBJ2-1. The V gene's germline CDR1 is SGHTA and CDR2 FQGNSA. The length of the CDR3 is 16 residues.

This chain links TRBV12-3 or TRBV12-4 with TRBJ2-6; D is undetermined. The CDR3 has 16 amino acids. Trimming took 5 bases from V and 0 from J, leaving 11 bases between them. The CDR3 loop is CASSDKESSGANVLTF. CDR3 DNA sequence: TGTGCCAGCAGTGACAAGGAGTCCTCTGGGGCCAACGTCCTGACTTTC.

This clonotype was recorded a few times. The chain links TRBV3-1 to TRBJ2-6; 7 nucleotides align to TRBD2. The CDR3 runs 17 residues. Germline V gene lookup returns CDR1 LGHDT and CDR2 YNNKEL (reference sequence). Trimming removed 4 bases from V and 0 bases from J; junction bases left unmatched: 6. The CDR3 coding sequence is TGTGCCAGCAGCCGCGGGGAGGGATTCTCTGGGGCCAACGTCCTGACTTTC. It yields the protein CASSRGEGFSGANVLTF.

The J gene is TRBJ1-1, the V gene TRBV12-3 or TRBV12-4, with D hard to call. The V gene lost 1 base and the J gene lost 3 bases, with 6 bases spanning the gap. This CDR3 has 13 residues. CDR3 DNA: TGTGCCAGCAGTTTAGAACGGGACACTGAAGCTTTCTTT. Translation: CASSLERDTEAFF.

Turning to this clonotype: The junction departs from the called germline gene at one end, perhaps through a read error. J is TRBJ2-6 and V is TRBV7-2, with D maybe TRBD1 (6 bases). The CDR3 runs 15 residues. Germline CDR1 and CDR2: SGHTA and FQGNSA. CDR3 bases: TGTGCCAGCAGCTTAATGGCAGGGGTAAATTCACCCCTCCACTTC. Translation: CASSLMAGVNSPLHF.

This clonotype has at least ten counts. The gene calls are TRBV7-2 and TRBJ2-1; 9 nucleotides agree with TRBD2. V was clipped by 4 bases and J by 4 bases; unmatched bases: 5. CDR3 size: 15 residues. Germline values: CDR1 SGHTA, CDR2 FQGNSA. The CDR3 is CASSSVAGDYNEQFF. In DNA form, the CDR3 reads TGTGCCAGCAGCTCCGTAGCGGGGGATTACAATGAGCAGTTCTTC.

In nucleotides, the CDR3 is TGTGCCAGCAGGGAGGGAACAACTAATGAAAAACTGTTTTTT. It translates to CASREGTTNEKLFF. The chain recombines TRBV7-1 with TRBJ1-4; the D is unclear. TRBV7-1 is classed as an ORF, of uncertain function. Trimming pared 6 bases from V and 0 bases from J, leaving 8 bases between. This CDR3 has 14 residues.

The chain recombines TRBV7-2 with TRBJ2-6, with no clear D. The end of the DNA aligns better with TRBJ2-7, so the J call may be wrong. The germline gives CDR1 SGHTA, CDR2 FQGNSA. CDR3 length: 13 residues. CDR3 DNA sequence: TGTGCCAGCAGCTTACGGCCTGAATGGGAGCAGTACTTC. This sequence encodes CASSLRPEWEQYF.

This clonotype has more than one count but fewer than ten. The V gene is TRBV7-9, the J gene TRBJ2-2; D is ambiguous. The CDR3 runs to 14 residues. The germline gives CDR1 SEHNR, CDR2 FQNEAQ (reference sequence). Trimming stripped 5 bases from V and 10 bases from J, with 17 bases between. The CDR3 loop reads CASSPEARSEELFF. The DNA for the CDR3 is TGTGCCAGCAGCCCCGAGGCGCGTTCCGAGGAGCTGTTTTTT.

Regarding this clonotype: This may come from a read error, since a much larger clone is one base off. The CDR3 here is CASVAGGSYEQFF. CDR3 DNA: TGTGCCAGCGTAGCGGGTGGATCCTACGAGCAGTTCTTC. The chain has TRBV6-1 and TRBJ2-7; 7 nucleotides align to TRBD2. TRBJ2-1 matches the DNA end more closely, so the J call is doubtful. Per the germline V gene, CDR1 is MNHNS and CDR2 is SASEGT. CDR3 size: 13 residues.

The V and J genes are TRBV28 and TRBJ2-3; 9 nucleotides line up with TRBD2. Near its end, the DNA agrees better with TRBJ2-5, so the J call may be wrong. CDR1 is MDHEN and CDR2 is SYDVKM in the germline V gene. This CDR3 comprises 15 residues. The CDR3 spells CASSLWRGGPETQYF. As DNA, the CDR3 is TGTGCCAGCAGTTTATGGCGGGGGGGGCCCGAGACCCAGTACTTC.

By its share, this clonotype is medium-sized. A clone one base away is much larger, so this may be a read error. The chain employs TRBV6-1 and TRBJ2-7; D not certain. Germline CDR1 and CDR2: MNHNS and SASEGT. The CDR3 sequence is 11 residues long. Trimming cost V 5 bases and J 7 bases, with 9 bases left between them. The CDR3 loop is CASSLGNEQYF. CDR3 sequence (DNA): TGTGCCAGCAGTCTCGGCAATGAGCAGTACTTC.

This chain uses TRBV28 with TRBJ1-2; 9 positions match TRBD1. V dropped 6 bases and J dropped 2; count of bases not matched to a gene: 10. This CDR3 has 16 amino acids. CDR1 MDHEN and CDR2 SYDVKM come from the germline V gene. CDR3 DNA: TGTGCCAGCAGCTCCGTTTGGGGGACAGGGAACTATGGCTACACCTTC. It specifies CASSSVWGTGNYGYTF.

The chain combines TRBV6-2 or TRBV6-3 with TRBJ2-3; the match to TRBD1 covers 8 bases. The CDR3 sequence is 15 residues long. V shed 6 bases and J 1 base; nucleotides not matched to a gene: 6. Germline values: CDR1 MNHEY, CDR2 SVGEGT. CDR3 region: CASRVRGQGTDTQYF. CDR3 coding DNA: TGTGCCAGCAGGGTACGGGGACAGGGCACAGATACGCAGTATTTT.

The chain employs TRBV7-6 and TRBJ2-3; D possibly corresponds to TRBD2 (6 bases). The assigned J gene may be wrong: the sequence end matches TRBJ2-5 better. Germline V CDR1 and CDR2: SGHVS, FNYEAQ. The CDR3 sequence is 16 residues long. CDR3 sequence reads: CASSPLFSGAQETQYF. CDR3 DNA: TGTGCCAGCAGCCCGCTTTTTTCGGGAGCGCAAGAGACCCAGTACTTC.

In its sample, this clonotype was seen a few times. V and J are TRBV11-3 and TRBJ2-5; 8 positions match TRBD1. V shed 8 bases, J shed 2 bases, and the junction held 4 bases outside the gene matches. The germline V gene encodes CDR1 SGHNT and CDR2 YENEEA. The CDR3 loop spans 13 amino acids. CDR3 loop: CASGRQGQETQYF. CDR3 sequence (DNA): TGTGCCAGCGGAAGACAGGGGCAAGAGACCCAGTACTTC.

This clonotype was found a few times. V is TRBV7-8 and J is TRBJ2-7; 9 bases are a match to TRBD1. Per the germline V gene, CDR1 is SGHVS and CDR2 is FQNEAQ. J lost 9 bases, V lost 5 bases, and 5 bases had no gene match. The CDR3 covers 12 residues. DNA for the CDR3: TGTGCCAGCAGCCCACAGGGGGCTTGGCAGTACTTC. It yields the protein CASSPQGAWQYF.

Regarding this clonotype: Without the conserved terminal phenylalanine or tryptophan, this CDR3 likely stems from a read error. No DNA is shown, since the ends of the CDR3 on it are uncertain; the CDR3 is the one TCRdb lists. The CDR3 sequence: CASSAQTNAETQYFGA. The J gene is TRBJ2-6, the V gene TRBV7-9; TRBD1 is the table's D call and was not checked against the DNA. Including both end residues, the CDR3 is 16 amino acids long. The V gene's germline CDR1 is SEHNR and CDR2 FQNEAQ (reference sequence).

The CDR3 DNA follows: TGTGCCAGCAGCTTAGATCTGTGGGACAGGGTCACAGATACGCAGTATTTT. It is translated as CASSLDLWDRVTDTQYF. This chain links TRBV11-2 with TRBJ2-3, with 9 bases matching TRBD1. The CDR3 sequence is 17 residues long. Germline trimming cut 0 bases from V and 2 bases from J; bases unmatched to any gene: 6. From germline, CDR1 is SGHAT and CDR2 FQNNGV.

Notes on this clonotype: Its ends do not fully match the called genes, so a read error is possible. This chain links TRBV7-2 with TRBJ2-4; perhaps TRBD1 as D (6 bases). The V gene's germline CDR1 is SGHTA and CDR2 FQGNSA. The CDR3 totals 14 residues. CDR3 region: CASSTSRDINEQYF. DNA of the CDR3: TGTGCCAGCAGCACATCCCGGGACATTAACGAGCAGTACTTT. Full variable domain (missing parts from reference TRBV7-2 and TRBJ2-4): GAGVSQSPSNKVTEKGKDVELRCDPISGHTALYWYRQSLGQGLEFLIYFQGNSAPDKSGLPSDRFSAERTGGSVSTLTIQRTQQEDSAVYLCASSTSRDINEQYFGAGTRLSVL.

This chain uses TRBV7-9 with TRBJ2-3; no firm D call. The assigned J gene may be wrong: the sequence end matches TRBJ1-1 better. The CDR3 extends over 14 amino acids. Germline V gene data show CDR1 as SEHNR and CDR2 as FQNEAQ (reference sequence). The CDR3: CASSFGRENTEAFF. DNA for the CDR3: TGTGCCAGCAGCTTCGGGAGGGAAAACACTGAAGCTTTCTTT.

V and J are TRBV7-6 and TRBJ2-1; 8 bases fit TRBD1. The DNA end favors TRBJ2-7, so the J call may be wrong. CDR1 SGHVS and CDR2 FNYEAQ come from the germline V gene. The CDR3 loop spans 16 amino acids. This CDR3 reads CASSLVGTGYSYEQYF. CDR3 nucleotide sequence: TGTGCCAGCAGCTTAGTAGGGACAGGTTATTCCTACGAGCAGTACTTC.

This clonotype was picked up many times. The CDR3 bases are TGCGCCAGCAGCTTGGGGCAGGGGAATTTGGGCTACACCTTC. The encoded protein is CASSLGQGNLGYTF. The chain couples TRBV5-1 to TRBJ1-2, with a possible D match to TRBD1 (6 bases). Germline CDR1 SGHRS, CDR2 YFSETQ. There are 14 residues in the CDR3. The V and J ends lost 0 bases and 8 bases respectively, with 14 bases between them. Filled out from reference TRBV5-1 and TRBJ1-2, the complete variable domain reads KAGVTQTPRYLIKTRGQQVTLSCSPISGHRSVSWYQQTPGQGLQFLFEYFSETQRNKGNFPGRFSGRQFSNSRSEMNVSTLELGDSALYLCASSLGQGNLGYTFGSGTRLTVV.

This clonotype was seen a few times. A read error may explain this, as a much larger clone is one base away. This chain links TRBV5-6 with TRBJ2-7; TRBD2 matches at 7 bases. Germline CDR1 and CDR2: SGHDT and YYEEEE. The V segment lost 0 bases and the J segment 7 bases; nucleotides outside the gene matches: 10. The CDR3 has 15 amino acids. CDR3: CASSLESSGNNEQYF. Written as DNA, the CDR3 is TGTGCCAGCAGCTTGGAGTCTAGCGGTAACAATGAGCAGTACTTC.

As concerns this clonotype: One end of the junction does not line up with germline, which may come from a read error. The chain recombines TRBV7-6 with TRBJ2-4; D unclear. Germline lookup yields CDR1 SGHVS and CDR2 FNYEAQ. This CDR3 spans 13 amino acids. The CDR3 loop is CASSFTIGNEQYF. CDR3 coding DNA: TGTGCTAGCAGCTTTACTATAGGTAATGAGCAGTACTTC. Based on the CDR3 plus reference TRBV7-6 and TRBJ2-4, the full variable domain is GAGVSQSPRYKVTKRGQDVALRCDPISGHVSLYWYRQALGQGPEFLTYFNYEAQQDKSGLPNDRFSAERPEGSISTLTIQRTEQRDSAMYRCASSFTIGNEQYFGAGTRLSVL.

This clonotype appeared a few times. The V call is TRBV7-9, the J call TRBJ2-4; 8 nucleotides agree with TRBD2. The J call may be faulty, since TRBJ2-1 better matches the DNA end. Germline V gives CDR1 SEHNR, CDR2 FQNEAQ (reference sequence). The CDR3 spans 15 residues. The DNA of the CDR3 is TGTGCCAGCAGCTTAGACGGGGGGGCGTCGGATGAGCAGTTCTTC. Translating gives CASSLDGGASDEQFF.

This clonotype was seen more than once but under ten times. The chain carries TRBV5-1 and TRBJ2-1; TRBD2 matches at 9 bases. The DNA end lines up better with TRBJ2-7; the J call may be wrong. CDR3 length: 14 residues. The V gene's germline CDR1 is SGHRS and CDR2 YFSETQ. CDR3 DNA sequence: TGCGCCAGCAGGGGGCGGGAGGGCCTCAACGAGCAGTACTTC. Protein: CASRGREGLNEQYF.